This TCR beta chain was documented in a study of T cell repertoires in cytomegalovirus infection. In the study overall: It can be stated that public TCR beta signatures indicated CMV infection as well as a matching HLA type.

TCRdb re-analysed the reads in MiXCR, keeping a single row per CDR3 protein. The table records around 750,000 distinct CDR3 sequences, less than 35% of them present only once. Remarks on this clonotype: Its target is unknown.

Study results and limitations: CMV-specific TCR beta clonotypes restricted by HLA-C were the ones dominating the ex vivo response. Summed public TCR beta family frequency identified CMV carriers bearing the relevant HLA.

Germline loops: CDR1 LNHNV, CDR2 YYDKDF (reference sequence). CDR3 length: 15 amino acids. V dropped 4 bases and J dropped 5; count of bases not matched to a gene: 9. Sequenced material: cultured CD8+ T cells from PBMCs, taken from culture after CMV antigen stimulation. The receptor was derived from a human donor in good health (CMV status not recorded). Some clones in this sample may be carry-over from other donors' samples. The rearrangement joins TRBV15 to TRBJ1-1, with 8 bases that match TRBD1. DNA for the CDR3: TGTGCCACCAGCACCATTTCAGGGGGCAGGACTGAAGCTTTCTTT. This codes for CATSTISGGRTEAFF.